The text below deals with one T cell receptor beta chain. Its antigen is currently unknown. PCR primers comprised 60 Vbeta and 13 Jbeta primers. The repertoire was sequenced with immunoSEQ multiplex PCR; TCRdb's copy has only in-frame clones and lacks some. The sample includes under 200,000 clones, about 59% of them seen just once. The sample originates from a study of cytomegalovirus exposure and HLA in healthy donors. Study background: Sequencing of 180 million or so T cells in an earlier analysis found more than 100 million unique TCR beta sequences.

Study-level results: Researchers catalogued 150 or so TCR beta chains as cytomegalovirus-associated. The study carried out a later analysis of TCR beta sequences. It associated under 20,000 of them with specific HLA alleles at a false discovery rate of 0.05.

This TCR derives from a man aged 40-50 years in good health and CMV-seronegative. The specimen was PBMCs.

CDR3 loop: CASSLRLAGGTSTDTQYF. As DNA, the CDR3 is TGTGCCAGCAGCTTAAGGCTAGCGGGGGGCACTAGCACAGATACGCAGTATTTT. The rearrangement joins TRBV7-8 to TRBJ2-3; 11 bases are shared with TRBD2. The CDR3 loop spans 18 amino acids. Germline lookup yields CDR1 SGHVS and CDR2 FQNEAQ. After removal of 2 bases from V and 0 bases from J, the junction contained 7 bases not matched to a gene.